Below, 2 T cell receptor beta chains from the same sample are listed, as sequenced in a study of CD8+CD57+ T cells in acquired aplastic anemia. CDR3 and TCR beta VDJ profiling relied on a genomic DNA template. TCRdb passed the reads through MiXCR, listing each CDR3 protein once. The sample includes about 220,000 distinct CDR3 sequences, around half of them seen just once. Sequencing involved patients with CD8+CD57+ cell expansion previously shown by flow cytometry. Sequenced input: sorted CD4+, CD8+, or CD8+CD57+ T cells (not recorded which) from PBMCs. The receptors come from a human donor with aplastic anemia.

The chain is built from TRBV10-3 and TRBJ1-2, with 9 bases aligning to TRBD1. CDR3 length: 14 amino acids. The J segment lost 3 bases and the V segment lost 6 bases, leaving 5 bases of the junction unmatched. Germline CDR1 is ENHRY and CDR2 is SYGVKD. CDR3 region: CAIRPQGADYGYTF. CDR3 DNA sequence: TGTGCCATCAGGCCACAGGGGGCGGACTATGGCTACACCTTC.

The chain joins TRBV19 to TRBJ1-6; 9 bases align to TRBD1. V lost 4 bases and J lost 7; bases outside the gene matches: 2. This CDR3 has 14 amino acids. Germline V CDR1 and CDR2: LNHDA, SQIVND (reference sequence). CDR3 loop: CASSTDRGNSPLHF. CDR3 nucleotide sequence: TGTGCCAGTAGTACCGACAGGGGGAATTCACCCCTCCACTTT. Full variable domain (remainder filled in from reference TRBV19 and TRBJ1-6): DGGITQSPKYLFRKEGQNVTLSCEQNLNHDAMYWYRQDPGQGLRLIYYSQIVNDFQKGDIAEGYSVSREKKESFPLTVTSAQKNPTAFYLCASSTDRGNSPLHFGNGTRLTVT.